The sequence of this T cell receptor (beta chain) was determined in a study of blood T cell repertoires in COVID-19. On the study more broadly: From T cells, B-cell-depleted T cells, or PBMCs came the material, which was cDNA or gDNA.

The sample holds a few counts of this clone. In the authors' workflow: Estimates of nucleated cell counts were drawn from the amplification of reference gene primers. Clones were sequenced by immunoSEQ multiplex PCR, and TCRdb holds only the in-frame ones, with some missing. D and trimming were read from the DNA, whereas the V and J calls and clone size are those reported in that table. Of roughly 120,000 clones listed, around 80% are singletons. The CDR3 has 16 amino acids. V was pared by 6 bases and J by 0 bases, with 15 bases between. CDR1 is WSHSY, CDR2 SAAADI, per germline. The receptor was derived from a man between 70 and 80 years old with acute or convalescent COVID-19. This chain uses TRBV10-2 with TRBJ1-5; D is possibly TRBD1 (6 bases). Sequenced: peripheral blood. CDR3 in DNA: TGCGCCAGCAGCGCTTCGACAGGCTATAGCAATCAGCCCCAGCATTTT. It codes for CASSASTGYSNQPQHF.